One T cell receptor (beta chain) is described in this entry. Its antigen remains unknown. Germline V gives CDR1 MDHEN, CDR2 SYDVKM. V dropped 6 bases and J dropped 5; count of bases not matched to a gene: 9. The CDR3 totals 16 residues. These data originate in a study of cytomegalovirus exposure and HLA in healthy donors. The PCR was carried out with 60 Vbeta primers and 13 Jbeta primers. Method: immunoSEQ multiplex PCR; TCRdb's copy keeps in-frame clones and lacks some. The table shows approximately 130,000 clones, with approximately 90% occurring only once. Notes on the study in general: Within a later analysis, the majority of CMV-associated TCR beta chains appeared HLA-restricted.

This sequence originates from a woman aged 25 to 39 in good health and CMV-seronegative. The rearrangement joins TRBV28 to TRBJ2-7, with 14 nucleotides matching TRBD2. Sequencing was performed on PBMCs. Here the CDR3 reads CASSLLGTSGSHEQYF. CDR3 sequence (DNA): TGTGCCAGCAGCCTCCTCGGGACTAGCGGGAGTCACGAGCAGTACTTC.